Below, 16 T cell receptor beta chains from the same sample are listed, as sequenced in a study of blood T cell repertoires in COVID-19. Method: immunoSEQ multiplex PCR; TCRdb's copy keeps in-frame clones and lacks some. The profile shows 150,000 or so clones, roughly nine tenths of them singletons. Source material: peripheral blood. Source of these receptors: a man in his fifties or sixties with acute or convalescent COVID-19.

Comment on this clone: In the same sample, other DNA sequences code for this CDR3. The chain recombines TRBV7-2 with TRBJ2-7; D perhaps matches TRBD1 (5 bases). V was clipped by 0 bases and J by 3 bases, with 9 bases between them. The length of the CDR3 is 14 residues. CDR1 is SGHTA and CDR2 is FQGNSA in the germline V gene. CDR3: CASSLAGLNYEQYF. CDR3 sequence (DNA): TGTGCCAGCAGCTTAGCGGGGCTTAACTACGAGCAGTACTTC.

The rearrangement links TRBV6-6 to TRBJ1-1, with D maybe TRBD1 (6 bases). The CDR3 extends over 12 amino acids. The germline gives CDR1 MNHNY, CDR2 SVGAGI (reference sequence). Trimming left V 6 bases short and J 3 bases short, with 8 bases between. The CDR3 loop is CASRRTDTEAFF. Here the CDR3 DNA reads TGTGCCAGCAGACGGACAGACACTGAAGCTTTCTTT.

The CDR3 nucleotides are TGTGCCAGCAGCTTATCCAGACAGCAAGAGACCCAGTACTTC. This codes for CASSLSRQQETQYF. The chain links TRBV7-7 to TRBJ2-5, with D possibly being TRBD1 (5 bases). Germline loops: CDR1 SSHAT, CDR2 FNYEAQ (reference sequence). This CDR3 spans 14 amino acids. V was trimmed by 2 bases and J by 2 bases, leaving 9 bases between them.

The rearrangement joins TRBV7-2 to TRBJ2-1; D gene unclear. CDR1 SGHTA and CDR2 FQGNSA come from the germline V gene. The CDR3 loop spans 13 amino acids. The V and J ends lost 3 bases and 4 bases respectively, with 7 bases between them. CDR3 nucleotide sequence: TGTGCCAGCAGCTTGTTTTATTACAATGAGCAGTTCTTC. Encoded protein: CASSLFYYNEQFF.

This chain links TRBV27 with TRBJ2-1, with D possibly being TRBD2 (6 bases). Looked up from germline, CDR1 is MNHEY and CDR2 is SMNVEV (reference sequence). Between the trimmed V and J ends, which lost 3 bases and 0 bases, there was a span of 9 bases. The CDR3 is 15 amino acids. DNA for the CDR3: TGTGCCAGCAGTTTTCGGGGGAGCTCCTACAATGAGCAGTTCTTC. It is translated as CASSFRGSSYNEQFF.

This clone was seen only once. The genes are TRBV3-1 (or the pseudogene TRBV3-2) and TRBJ1-2; D is undetermined. V lost 3 bases to trimming and J lost 8 bases, with 10 bases between them. Germline CDR1 and CDR2: LGHDT and YNNKEL (reference sequence). CDR3 length: 12 amino acids. CDR3 residues: CASSHAERGYTF. CDR3 DNA: TGTGCCAGCAGCCATGCGGAGCGGGGCTACACCTTC.

This chain connects TRBV6-5 to TRBJ1-2; D remains ambiguous. The V gene lost 7 bases and the J gene lost 5 bases, with 17 bases spanning the gap. Germline V CDR1 and CDR2: MNHEY, SVGAGI. The CDR3 consists of 14 residues. Here the CDR3 reads CASIQREGLYGYTF. For the CDR3, the DNA is TGTGCCAGCATCCAAAGGGAAGGACTTTATGGCTACACCTTC.

This chain connects TRBV10-3 to TRBJ1-2; maybe TRBD1 (6 bases). V gave up 6 bases and J gave up 8 bases, with 16 bases separating them. Germline V gene data show CDR1 as ENHRY and CDR2 as SYGVKD. The CDR3 has 13 residues. The CDR3: CAISLRDKKGYTF. CDR3 DNA sequence: TGTGCCATCAGCCTCCGGGACAAAAAAGGCTACACCTTC.

The CDR3 region is CASRRLAGDDNEQFF. The CDR3 DNA reads as TGTGCCAGTAGGAGGCTAGCGGGGGATGACAATGAGCAGTTCTTC. The chain links TRBV19 to TRBJ2-1; 10 bases are shared with TRBD2. Germline V gene sequence: CDR1 LNHDA, CDR2 SQIVND (reference sequence). The CDR3 consists of 15 residues. V lost 6 bases to trimming and J lost 5 bases; unmatched junction nucleotides: 7.

V usage is TRBV19 and J usage is TRBJ2-2; a possible D gene is TRBD1 (6 bases). The V gene's germline CDR1 is LNHDA and CDR2 SQIVND (reference sequence). V dropped 0 bases and J dropped 4 bases, with 12 bases sitting between them. This CDR3 is 16 amino acids long. The CDR3 is CASSIDQGSFTGELFF. For the CDR3, the DNA is TGTGCCAGTAGTATAGATCAGGGGTCGTTCACCGGGGAGCTGTTTTTT.

This chain joins TRBV4-1 and TRBJ1-2, with 9 bases fitting TRBD1. This CDR3 comprises 14 residues. CDR1 is MGHRA, CDR2 YSYEKL, per germline. Unmatched junction bases numbered 8, after V lost 4 bases and J lost 8 bases. CDR3 residues: CASSPEGQGLGYTF. The CDR3 coding sequence is TGCGCCAGCAGCCCGGAGGGACAGGGCCTCGGCTACACCTTC.

This chain connects TRBV5-5 to TRBJ2-7; the match to TRBD1 covers 7 bases. This CDR3 comprises 14 residues. Per germline, CDR1 SGHKS and CDR2 YYEKEE (reference sequence). V was pared by 2 bases and J by 3 bases, with 5 bases of the junction left unmatched. The CDR3 nucleotides read TGTGCCAGCAGCTTTAGGGACAGAAACTACGAGCAGTACGTC. It specifies CASSFRDRNYEQYV.

This clone was recorded once. J is TRBJ1-1 and V is TRBV4-1; TRBD1 aligns across 8 bases. Germline V gives CDR1 MGHRA, CDR2 YSYEKL. This CDR3 region has 15 residues. Trimming removed 0 bases from V and 10 bases from J; junction bases left unmatched: 10. In DNA form, the CDR3 reads TGCGCCAGCAGCCAAGATATACAGGGGGTTATTCGAGCTTTCTTT. Protein: CASSQDIQGVIRAFF.

This clone is a singleton in its sample. V usage is TRBV18 and J usage is TRBJ2-3, with TRBD1 identical over 8 bases. This CDR3 has 15 residues. CDR1 is KGHSH, CDR2 LQKENI, per germline. V dropped 2 bases and J dropped 1; count of bases not matched to a gene: 2. The CDR3 reads CASSPIQGGTDTQYF. The CDR3 coding sequence is TGTGCCAGCTCACCAATACAGGGGGGCACAGATACGCAGTATTTT.

V usage is TRBV7-8 and J usage is TRBJ2-1; 11 bases match TRBD2. The V gene end was trimmed by 3 bases and the J gene end by 9 bases; junction bases not matched to a gene: 4. Germline assignment: CDR1 SGHVS and CDR2 FQNEAQ. CDR3 size: 14 residues. The CDR3: CASSFGLAGGEQFF. The DNA of the CDR3 is TGTGCCAGCAGCTTTGGACTAGCGGGCGGTGAGCAGTTCTTC.

The J gene is TRBJ1-2, the V gene TRBV3-1 (or the pseudogene TRBV3-2); tentatively, D is TRBD1 (6 bases). The V end was cut by 2 bases, the J end by 7 bases, with 8 bases between. This CDR3 has 12 amino acids. Germline V gives CDR1 LGHDT, CDR2 YNNKEL (reference sequence). CDR3 in DNA: TGTGCCAGCAGCCAACGAGGGGGTGGCTACACCTTC. This translates into CASSQRGGGYTF.